This T cell receptor (beta chain) emerged from a study of T cell repertoires in cytomegalovirus infection. This clonotype was counted a few times. The antigen is unknown. A single record per CDR3 protein comes from TCRdb applying MiXCR to the reads. The repertoire holds a few hundred thousand distinct CDR3 sequences, about 39% seen once, with 48% in the top ten. Trimming shortened V by 6 bases and J by 0 bases, and 15 bases separated the two germline ends. This CDR3 has 15 residues. CDR1 and CDR2 (germline): SGHAT, FQNNGV. This TCR came from a human donor in good health (CMV status not recorded). Some clones in this sample may be carry-over from other donors' samples. This chain joins TRBV11-2 and TRBJ2-7; D gene uncertain. This specimen was cultured PBMCs, taken from culture after CMV antigen stimulation. CDR3 protein: CASRRRSGFSYEQYF. CDR3 DNA: TGTGCCAGCAGGCGCCGGTCCGGATTCTCCTACGAGCAGTACTTC.